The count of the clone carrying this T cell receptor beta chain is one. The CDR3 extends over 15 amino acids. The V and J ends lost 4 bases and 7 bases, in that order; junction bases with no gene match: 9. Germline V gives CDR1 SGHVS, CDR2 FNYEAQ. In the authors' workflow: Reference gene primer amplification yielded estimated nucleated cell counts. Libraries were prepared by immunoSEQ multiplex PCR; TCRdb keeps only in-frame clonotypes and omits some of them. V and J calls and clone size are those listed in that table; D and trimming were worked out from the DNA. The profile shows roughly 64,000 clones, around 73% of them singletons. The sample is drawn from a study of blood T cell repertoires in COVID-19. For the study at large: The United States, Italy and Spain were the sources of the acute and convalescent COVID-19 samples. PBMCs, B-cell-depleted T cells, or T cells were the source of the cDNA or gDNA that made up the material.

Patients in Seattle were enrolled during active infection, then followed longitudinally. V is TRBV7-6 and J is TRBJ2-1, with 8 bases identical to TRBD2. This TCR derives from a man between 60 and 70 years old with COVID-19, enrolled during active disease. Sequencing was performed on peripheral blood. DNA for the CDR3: TGTGCCAGCAGCTCCACTAGCGGAAACAATAATGAGCAGTTCTTC. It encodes CASSSTSGNNNEQFF.